This paragraph reports one T cell receptor beta chain. Its antigen is unidentified. The source of the sample is a study of radiotherapy plus CTLA-4 blockade in lung cancer. Study-wide points: Radiotherapy plus ipilimumab was followed by expansion in blood of tumor-derived TCR clones.

Assay used: immunoSEQ multiplex PCR; TCRdb lists only in-frame clones, some missing. The data show tens of thousands of clones, about four fifths seen once. Sequences were derived from peripheral blood, sampled from a patient treated with radiotherapy plus ipilimumab. This sequence originates from a human donor with non-small cell lung cancer whose response to radiotherapy plus ipilimumab could not be evaluated.

CDR3 region: CASNPKGYVSYEQYF. CDR3 sequence (DNA): TGTGCCAGCAACCCAAAGGGGTACGTCTCCTACGAGCAGTACTTC. J is TRBJ2-7 and V is TRBV21-1; the table's D call, TRBD1, was not checked against the DNA. TRBV21-1 is a pseudogene segment. This CDR3 contains 15 residues.